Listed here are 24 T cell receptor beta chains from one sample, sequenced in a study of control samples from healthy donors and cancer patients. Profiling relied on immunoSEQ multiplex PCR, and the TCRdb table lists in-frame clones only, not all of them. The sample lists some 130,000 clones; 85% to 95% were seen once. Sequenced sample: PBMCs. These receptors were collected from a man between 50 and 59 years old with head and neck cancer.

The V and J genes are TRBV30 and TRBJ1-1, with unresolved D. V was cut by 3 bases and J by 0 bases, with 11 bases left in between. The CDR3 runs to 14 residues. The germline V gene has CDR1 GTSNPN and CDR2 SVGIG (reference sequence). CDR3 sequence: CAWRGRPMNTEAFF. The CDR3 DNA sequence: TGTGCCTGGAGGGGCAGGCCCATGAACACTGAAGCTTTCTTT.

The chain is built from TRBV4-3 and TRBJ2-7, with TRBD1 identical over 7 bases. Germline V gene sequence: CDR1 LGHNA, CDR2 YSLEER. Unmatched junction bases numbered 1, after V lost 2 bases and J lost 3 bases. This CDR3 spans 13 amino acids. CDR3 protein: CASSQSGGYEQYF. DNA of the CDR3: TGCGCCAGCAGCCAATCAGGGGGCTACGAGCAGTACTTC.

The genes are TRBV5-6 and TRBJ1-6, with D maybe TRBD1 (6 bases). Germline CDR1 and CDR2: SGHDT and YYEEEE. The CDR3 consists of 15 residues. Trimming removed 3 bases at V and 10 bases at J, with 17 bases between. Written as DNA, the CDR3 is TGTGCCAGCAGCTCTTTGGAGGGGGGGAGGTCACCCCTCCACTTT. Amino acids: CASSSLEGGRSPLHF.

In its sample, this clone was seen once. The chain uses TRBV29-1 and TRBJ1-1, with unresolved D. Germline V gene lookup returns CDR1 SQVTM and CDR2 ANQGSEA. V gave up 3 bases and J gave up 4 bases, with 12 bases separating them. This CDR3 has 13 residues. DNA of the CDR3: TGCAGCGTTGACCCAGGCCCGGGCACTGAAGCTTTCTTT. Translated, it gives CSVDPGPGTEAFF.

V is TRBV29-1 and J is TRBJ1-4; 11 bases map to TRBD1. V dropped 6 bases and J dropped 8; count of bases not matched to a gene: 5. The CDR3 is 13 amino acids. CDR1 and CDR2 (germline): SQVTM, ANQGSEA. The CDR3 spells CSVGQGAGEKLFF. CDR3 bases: TGCAGCGTCGGACAGGGGGCAGGGGAAAAACTGTTTTTT.

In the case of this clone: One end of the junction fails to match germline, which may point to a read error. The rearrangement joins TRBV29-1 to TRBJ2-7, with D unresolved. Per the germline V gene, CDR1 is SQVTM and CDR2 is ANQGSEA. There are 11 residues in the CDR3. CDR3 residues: CSVGSSHEQYF. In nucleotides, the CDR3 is TGCAGCGTTGGAAGCTCCCACGAGCAGTACTTC.

The CDR3 coding sequence is TGTGCCAGCAGCTTAGGGACAGGGCGTTCACCCCTCCACTTT. Amino acid sequence: CASSLGTGRSPLHF. This rearrangement joins TRBV11-1 to TRBJ1-6; TRBD1 matches 8 bases. V lost 1 base, J lost 9 bases, and 2 bases stayed unmatched. Germline V gives CDR1 SGHAT, CDR2 FQDESV (reference sequence). CDR3 length: 14 amino acids.

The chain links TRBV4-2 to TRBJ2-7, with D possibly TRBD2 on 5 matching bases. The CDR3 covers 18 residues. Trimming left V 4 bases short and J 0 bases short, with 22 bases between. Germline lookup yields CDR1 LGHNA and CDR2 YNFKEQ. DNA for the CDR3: TGTGCCAGCAGCCGCAACGCACGGGATACATTGGCCTCCTACGAGCAGTACTTC. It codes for CASSRNARDTLASYEQYF.

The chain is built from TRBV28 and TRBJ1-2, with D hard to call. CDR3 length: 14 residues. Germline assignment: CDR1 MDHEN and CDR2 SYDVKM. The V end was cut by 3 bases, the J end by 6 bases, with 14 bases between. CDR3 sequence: CASSFTLRVHGYTF. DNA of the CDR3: TGTGCCAGCAGTTTCACCCTCCGGGTTCATGGCTACACCTTC.

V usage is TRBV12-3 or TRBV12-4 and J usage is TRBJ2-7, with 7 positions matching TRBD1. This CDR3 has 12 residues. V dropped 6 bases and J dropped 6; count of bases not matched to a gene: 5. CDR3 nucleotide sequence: TGTGCCAGCAGCCTACAGGGGAGCGAGCAGTACTTC. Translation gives CASSLQGSEQYF.

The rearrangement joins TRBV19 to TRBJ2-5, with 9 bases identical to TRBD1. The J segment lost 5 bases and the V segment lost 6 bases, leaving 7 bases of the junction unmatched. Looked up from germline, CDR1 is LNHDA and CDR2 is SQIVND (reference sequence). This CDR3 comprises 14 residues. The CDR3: CASRQQGAGETQYF. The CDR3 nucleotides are TGTGCCAGTAGGCAACAGGGGGCGGGGGAGACCCAGTACTTC. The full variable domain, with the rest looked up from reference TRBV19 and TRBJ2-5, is DGGITQSPKYLFRKEGQNVTLSCEQNLNHDAMYWYRQDPGQGLRLIYYSQIVNDFQKGDIAEGYSVSREKKESFPLTVTSAQKNPTAFYLCASRQQGAGETQYFGPGTRLLVL.

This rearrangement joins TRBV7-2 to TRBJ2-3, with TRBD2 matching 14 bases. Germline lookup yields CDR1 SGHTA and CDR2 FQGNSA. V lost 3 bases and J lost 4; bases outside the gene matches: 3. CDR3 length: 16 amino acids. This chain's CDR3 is CASSFRLAGGADTQYF. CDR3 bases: TGTGCCAGCAGCTTTAGACTAGCGGGGGGGGCAGATACGCAGTATTTT.

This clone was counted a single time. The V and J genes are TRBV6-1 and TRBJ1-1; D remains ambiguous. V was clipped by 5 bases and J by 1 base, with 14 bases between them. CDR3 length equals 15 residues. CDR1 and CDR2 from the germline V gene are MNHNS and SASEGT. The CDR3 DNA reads TGTGCCAGCAGTCCGCCTAGGGAGGAGAACACTGAAGCTTTCTTT. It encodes CASSPPREENTEAFF.

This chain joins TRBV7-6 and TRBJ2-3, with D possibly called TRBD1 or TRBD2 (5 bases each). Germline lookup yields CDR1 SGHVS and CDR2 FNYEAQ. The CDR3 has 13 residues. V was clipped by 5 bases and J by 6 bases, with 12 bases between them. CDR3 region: CASSGDVSDTQYF. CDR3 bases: TGTGCCAGCAGCGGGGACGTCTCGGATACGCAGTATTTT.

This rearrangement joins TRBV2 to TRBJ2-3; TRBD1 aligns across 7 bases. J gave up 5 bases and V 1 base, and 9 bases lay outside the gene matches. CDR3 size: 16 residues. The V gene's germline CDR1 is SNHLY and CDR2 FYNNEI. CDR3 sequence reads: CASSEVTGRQRDTQYF. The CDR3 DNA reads TGTGCCAGCAGTGAAGTGACAGGGAGACAAAGAGATACGCAGTATTTT.

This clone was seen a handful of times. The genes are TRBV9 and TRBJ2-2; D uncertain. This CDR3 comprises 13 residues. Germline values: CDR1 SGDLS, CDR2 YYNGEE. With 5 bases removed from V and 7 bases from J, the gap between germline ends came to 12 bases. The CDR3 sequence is CASRSRFNGELFF. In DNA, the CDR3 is TGTGCCAGCAGATCTCGCTTCAACGGGGAGCTGTTTTTT. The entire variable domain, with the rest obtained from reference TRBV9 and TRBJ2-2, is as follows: DSGVTQTPKHLITATGQRVTLRCSPRSGDLSVYWYQQSLDQGLQFLIQYYNGEERAKGNILERFSAQQFPDLHSELNLSSLELGDSALYFCASRSRFNGELFFGEGSRLTVL.

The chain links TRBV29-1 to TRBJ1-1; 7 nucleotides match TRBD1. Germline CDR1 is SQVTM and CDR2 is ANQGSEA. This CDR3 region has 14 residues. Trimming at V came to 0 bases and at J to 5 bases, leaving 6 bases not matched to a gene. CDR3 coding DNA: TGCAGCGTTGAAGATGCGACAGGGAGGACTGAAGCTTTCTTT. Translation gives CSVEDATGRTEAFF. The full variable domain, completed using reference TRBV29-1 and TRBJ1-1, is SAVISQKPSRDICQRGTSLTIQCQVDSQVTMMFWYRQQPGQSLTLIATANQGSEATYESGFVIDKFPISRPNLTFSTLTVSNMSPEDSSIYLCSVEDATGRTEAFFGQGTRLTVV.

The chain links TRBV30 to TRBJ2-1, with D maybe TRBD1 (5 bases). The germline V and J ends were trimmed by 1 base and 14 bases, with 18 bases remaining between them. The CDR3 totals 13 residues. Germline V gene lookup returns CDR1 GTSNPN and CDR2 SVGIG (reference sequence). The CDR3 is CAWSGTTTPVEFF. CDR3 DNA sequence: TGTGCCTGGAGTGGGACAACCACTCCGGTTGAGTTCTTC.

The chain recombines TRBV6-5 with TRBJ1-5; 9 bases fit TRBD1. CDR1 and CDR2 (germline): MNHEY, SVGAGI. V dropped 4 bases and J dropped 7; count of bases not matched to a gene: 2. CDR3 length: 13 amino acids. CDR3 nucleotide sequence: TGTGCCAGCAGTTGGGACAGGGAACAGCCCCAGCATTTT. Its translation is CASSWDREQPQHF.

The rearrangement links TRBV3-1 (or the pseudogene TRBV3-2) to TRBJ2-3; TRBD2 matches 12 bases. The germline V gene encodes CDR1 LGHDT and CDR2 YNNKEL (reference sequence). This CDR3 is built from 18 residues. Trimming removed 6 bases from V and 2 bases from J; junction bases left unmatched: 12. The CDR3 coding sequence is TGTGCCAGCAGTGACAGGAAACTAGCGGGGGGTTTCACAGATACGCAGTATTTT. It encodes CASSDRKLAGGFTDTQYF.

The CDR3 reads CASSGLAGGRRETQYF. The CDR3 DNA follows: TGTGCCAGCAGTGGACTAGCGGGGGGAAGGAGAGAGACCCAGTACTTC. This chain links TRBV28 with TRBJ2-5; TRBD2 matches at 14 bases. The V gene's germline CDR1 is MDHEN and CDR2 SYDVKM. The CDR3 is made up of 16 amino acids. Trimming cost V 5 bases and J 4 bases; bases outside gene matches: 6.

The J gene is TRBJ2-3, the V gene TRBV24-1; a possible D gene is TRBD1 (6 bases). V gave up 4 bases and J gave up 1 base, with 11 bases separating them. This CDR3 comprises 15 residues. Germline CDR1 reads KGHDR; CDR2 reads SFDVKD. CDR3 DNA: TGTGCCACCAGTGACAATCGACAGGGCACAGATACGCAGTATTTT. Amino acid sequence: CATSDNRQGTDTQYF.

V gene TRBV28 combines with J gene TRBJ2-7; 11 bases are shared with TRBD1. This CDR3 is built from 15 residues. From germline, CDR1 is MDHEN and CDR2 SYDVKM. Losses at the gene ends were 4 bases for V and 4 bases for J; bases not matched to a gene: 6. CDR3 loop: CASSSPGTGGYEQYF. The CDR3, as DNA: TGTGCCAGCAGTTCGCCCGGGACAGGGGGATACGAGCAGTACTTC.

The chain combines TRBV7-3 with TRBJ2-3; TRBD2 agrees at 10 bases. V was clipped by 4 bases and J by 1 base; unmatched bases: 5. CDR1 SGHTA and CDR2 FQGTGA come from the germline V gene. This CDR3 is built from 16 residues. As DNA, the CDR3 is TGTGCCAGCAGCTCCCCACTAGCGGGGTGCACAGATACGCAGTATTTT. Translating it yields CASSSPLAGCTDTQYF.